One sample yielded the 9 T cell receptor beta chains listed below, sequenced in a study of Ad26.COV2.S vaccination and SARS-CoV-2 variants. Treatment specified: 19 received Ad26.COV2.S at low or high dose, single or two shots; about 5 received placebo; per-sample allocation not given. Specimens were obtained on day 63 following the first vaccine or placebo injection. The protocol was immunoSEQ multiplex PCR, while the TCRdb copy is restricted to in-frame clones and leaves out a portion. Of about 680,000 clones in the sample, around 89% were seen once. Sample: peripheral blood, taken in a trial of Ad26.COV2.S vaccine versus placebo. The receptors were gathered from a person between 18 and 60 years old who received the Ad26.COV2.S COVID-19 vaccine or a placebo.

This sequence joins TRBV14 and TRBJ2-5; TRBD2 agrees at 7 bases. The germline gives CDR1 SGHDN, CDR2 FVKESK. Trimming took 10 bases from V and 4 from J; bases not matched to a gene: 15. The CDR3 runs 15 residues. The CDR3 region is CANSSMRGWGETQYF. CDR3 nucleotides: TGTGCCAACTCGTCAATGCGGGGGTGGGGAGAGACCCAGTACTTC. The entire variable domain, with the rest obtained from reference TRBV14 and TRBJ2-5, is as follows: EAGVTQFPSHSVIEKGQTVTLRCDPISGHDNLYWYRRVMGKEIKFLLHFVKESKQDESGMPNNRFLAERTGGTYSTLKVQPAELEDSGVYFCANSSMRGWGETQYFGPGTRLLVL.

The genes are TRBV9 and TRBJ2-5, with 10 bases that match TRBD2. CDR1 and CDR2 (germline): SGDLS, YYNGEE. The V gene end was trimmed by 2 bases and the J gene end by 5 bases; junction bases not matched to a gene: 9. The CDR3 runs 16 residues. CDR3: CASSVWSGRAPETQYF. CDR3 nucleotides: TGTGCCAGCAGCGTCTGGAGCGGGAGGGCCCCGGAGACCCAGTACTTC.

The V gene is TRBV6-1, the J gene TRBJ1-4; perhaps TRBD1 as D (5 bases). The germline CDR1 and CDR2 sequences are MNHNS and SASEGT. This CDR3 has 15 amino acids. With 3 bases removed from V and 6 bases from J, the gap between germline ends came to 14 bases. Here the CDR3 reads CASSEWGTADEKLFF. DNA of the CDR3: TGTGCCAGCAGTGAGTGGGGGACCGCGGATGAAAAACTGTTTTTT.

The rearrangement joins TRBV2 to TRBJ1-4; D is ambiguous. CDR1 SNHLY and CDR2 FYNNEI come from the germline V gene. This CDR3 is built from 14 residues. The V gene lost 1 base and the J gene lost 8 bases, with 11 bases spanning the gap. CDR3 coding DNA: TGTGCCAGCAGTGAAGAATCGGTTAGCGAAAAACTGTTTTTT. It is translated as CASSEESVSEKLFF.

The V and J genes are TRBV24-1 and TRBJ2-2; D perhaps matches TRBD1 (5 bases). This CDR3 has 15 amino acids. Germline assignment: CDR1 KGHDR and CDR2 SFDVKD. Trimming pared 0 bases from V and 3 bases from J, leaving 7 bases between. DNA for the CDR3: TGTGCCACCAGTGATTTGATCAGGGACACCGGGGAGCTGTTTTTT. The encoded protein is CATSDLIRDTGELFF.

V and J are TRBV6-5 and TRBJ2-7; 10 nucleotides line up with TRBD2. Germline CDR1 reads MNHEY; CDR2 reads SVGAGI. This CDR3 is 16 amino acids long. V shed 0 bases and J 0 bases; nucleotides not matched to a gene: 2. In DNA, the CDR3 is TGTGCCAGCAGTTACTCTCCTAGCGGGGGCTCCTACGAGCAGTACTTC. It encodes CASSYSPSGGSYEQYF.

The chain links TRBV10-2 to TRBJ2-5; 12 bases fit TRBD1. The CDR3 has 16 amino acids. V was pared by 3 bases and J by 5 bases, with 7 bases of the junction left unmatched. CDR1 is WSHSY, CDR2 SAAADI, per germline. CDR3 amino acids: CASSEPGQGAGETQYF. The DNA for the CDR3 is TGCGCCAGCAGTGAACCGGGACAGGGGGCTGGGGAGACCCAGTACTTC.

The genes are TRBV3-1 (or the pseudogene TRBV3-2) and TRBJ1-2, with TRBD1 matching over 7 bases. The CDR3 contains 13 residues. The V segment lost 5 bases and the J segment 4 bases; nucleotides outside the gene matches: 4. The germline V gene encodes CDR1 LGHDT and CDR2 YNNKEL (reference sequence). This chain's CDR3 is CASSSQGGYGYTF. As DNA, the CDR3 is TGTGCCAGCAGCTCTCAGGGGGGCTATGGCTACACCTTC.

The chain carries TRBV5-5 and TRBJ2-2; 10 bases align to TRBD1. The trim removed 6 bases at V and 3 bases at J, leaving 8 bases unmatched. The germline gives CDR1 SGHKS, CDR2 YYEKEE (reference sequence). This CDR3 contains 16 residues. The CDR3 DNA reads as TGTGCCAGCACCCCGGGACAGGGGTTGGACACCGGGGAGCTGTTTTTT. This encodes CASTPGQGLDTGELFF. Full variable domain (outside the CDR3, taken from reference TRBV5-5 and TRBJ2-2): DAGVTQSPTHLIKTRGQQVTLRCSPISGHKSVSWYQQVLGQGPQFIFQYYEKEERGRGNFPDRFSARQFPNYSSELNVNALLLGDSALYLCASTPGQGLDTGELFFGEGSRLTVL.